A selection of T cell receptor beta chains follows, all from one sample in a study of T cell responses to AZD1222 COVID-19 vaccine. Libraries were prepared by immunoSEQ multiplex PCR; TCRdb keeps only in-frame clonotypes and omits some of them. There are over 140,000 clones in the sample, with roughly 2% held by the top ten. Sequencing was performed on peripheral blood. Receptors were obtained from an adult in good health. Each CDR3 is given with its conserved first and last residue. Fields, in order: V gene, D gene, J gene, CDR3 DNA, CDR3 protein. D genes are given only for firm matches.

v_gene: TRBV11-2; d_gene: .; j_gene: TRBJ1-1; CDR3nt: TGTGCCAGCAGTAGGGCCCCACAGGGTACAGCTTTCTTT; CDR3aa: CASSRAPQGTAFF
v_gene: TRBV2; d_gene: TRBD1; j_gene: TRBJ1-5; CDR3nt: TGTGCCAGCAGTGGCGGGACAGGGCAGCAGCCCCAGCATTTT; CDR3aa: CASSGGTGQQPQHF
v_gene: TRBV6-1; d_gene: .; j_gene: TRBJ1-2; CDR3nt: TGTGCCAGCAGTGAAGCACCTTCGGGAGGAGGTGCCTTC; CDR3aa: CASSEAPSGGGAF
v_gene: TRBV6-6; d_gene: .; j_gene: TRBJ1-1; CDR3nt: TGTGCCAGCGGCCTCCGGGACACTGAAGCTTTCTTT; CDR3aa: CASGLRDTEAFF
v_gene: TRBV6-6; d_gene: .; j_gene: TRBJ1-6; CDR3nt: TGTGCCAGCAGTTACGGGCAGGCTTATAATTCACCCCTCCACTTT; CDR3aa: CASSYGQAYNSPLHF
v_gene: TRBV4-2; d_gene: .; j_gene: TRBJ2-3; CDR3nt: TGTGCCAGCAGCCATACGGACAGGGGCTATAGCGGGGGTAGTTTTTCAGATACGCAGTATTTT; CDR3aa: CASSHTDRGYSGGSFSDTQYF
v_gene: TRBV19; d_gene: .; j_gene: TRBJ2-2; CDR3nt: TGTGCCAGTAGTACCTGGACAGCTGCCACCGGGGAGCTGTTTTTT; CDR3aa: CASSTWTAATGELFF
v_gene: TRBV5-4; d_gene: TRBD1; j_gene: TRBJ1-2; CDR3nt: TGTGCCAGCAGCCCTACGACAGGGGCTAACTATGGCTACACCTTC; CDR3aa: CASSPTTGANYGYTF
v_gene: TRBV7-2; d_gene: TRBD2; j_gene: TRBJ2-1; CDR3nt: TGTGCCAGCGGCAGTAGCGGGGGAGGATACAATGAGCAGTTCTTC; CDR3aa: CASGSSGGGYNEQFF
v_gene: TRBV28; d_gene: .; j_gene: TRBJ1-5; CDR3nt: TGTGCCAGCAGTCCAAACGTCAATCAGCCCCAGCATTTT; CDR3aa: CASSPNVNQPQHF
v_gene: TRBV19; d_gene: .; j_gene: TRBJ1-5; CDR3nt: TGTGCCAGTAGTTCCCGGCGAGTCGAACAGCCCCAGCATTTT; CDR3aa: CASSSRRVEQPQHF
v_gene: TRBV4-2; d_gene: .; j_gene: TRBJ1-1; CDR3nt: TGTGCCAGCAGCCAAGATTTCGGGTCGAACACTGAAGCTTTCTTT; CDR3aa: CASSQDFGSNTEAFF